This T cell receptor beta chain comes out of a study of blood T cells in healthy people across ages. Study-wide background: Through template switching, about one barcoded beta molecule was captured per two T cells, as measured in model experiments.

Germline-derived CDR1 and CDR2 are MNHNS and SASEGT. Trimming left V 0 bases short and J 3 bases short, with 0 bases between. This CDR3 comprises 11 residues. This clonotype appeared many times. Primers used in a second PCR of about 7 to 12 cycles were a sample-barcoded 5' primer and a J-beta primer mix. MiXCR, applied by TCRdb to the 5' RACE reads, yields one record per CDR3 protein. The table records fewer than 2 million distinct CDR3 sequences, approximately 40% of them present only once. This TCR came from a human donor in good health. The gene calls are TRBV6-1 and TRBJ2-7; D gene uncertain. The specimen was blood. CDR3 in amino acids: CASSEAYEQYF. The CDR3 DNA follows: TGTGCCAGCAGTGAAGCCTACGAGCAGTACTTC.